This T cell receptor beta chain originates from a study of identical twins. Study findings and constraints: Twin-shared out-of-frame alpha sequences were enriched for low generation probability. In beta out-of-frame sequences, the excess sharing between twins was weaker.

This CDR3 is 14 amino acids long. Germline V gives CDR1 SGHVS, CDR2 FNYEAQ. V was clipped by 4 bases and J by 3 bases, with 13 bases between them. TCRdb re-analysed the 5' RACE reads in MiXCR, keeping a single row per CDR3 protein. Seen here are about 890,000 distinct CDR3 sequences, about 12% observed once, and the top ten hold around 1.5%. The sample holds a few counts of this clonotype. Its specificity is unknown. These data also formed part of another study, on yellow fever vaccine responses in identical twins.

What was sequenced was PBMCs. The chain has TRBV7-6 and TRBJ2-7; D is perhaps TRBD1 (6 bases). The TCR sequence derives from a young woman in good health. The CDR3 here is CASSSGTPFYEQYF. The CDR3, as DNA: TGTGCCAGCAGCTCAGGGACACCCTTCTACGAGCAGTACTTC.